This T cell receptor (beta chain) stems from a study of shared clonotypes between healthy human individuals (dated by TCRdb to 2020 to 2022). For the wider study: The cohort comprised a couple of women and a few men aged 18 to 49 years. For each donor, CD4 naive and CD4 memory were each run on three plates, CD8 naive on two plates, and CD8 memory on one plate. To estimate repertoire size and how much clonotypes are shared between individuals, the study performed deep sequencing of blood TCR repertoires from roughly five healthy adults. Different laboratories and diverse techniques were used to prepare libraries and sequence TCR repertoires, to increase sequencing depth and limit assay-specific biases. Between about 0.85 and 9.5 billion PBMCs per donor were obtained by leukapheresis. Beyond this particular receptor, the publication reports: Sharing across a few donors was observed for around 5% of naive CD4, 3% to 3.5% of naive CD8, 2% to 2.5% of memory CD4, and about 0.39% of memory CD8 clonotypes. Naive subsets generally had larger estimated clonotype richness than memory subsets. Only blood was sampled, and tissue TCR repertoires likely differ from those in blood. Higher generation probabilities were observed for clonotypes shared by all four sorted-subset donors than for non-shared clonotypes. Pairwise subsampling led to the expectation that sequencing depth would affect the degree of clonotype sharing among donors. The genetic and exposure-history diversity represented was limited by the small number of donors. Incomplete sequencing was indicated by rarefaction of sorted-subset datasets, despite the large sequencing depth.

Using the deep immunoSEQ assay, multiplex PCR amplified TCR CDR3 regions from genomic DNA. Genomic DNA extracted from each cell subset was distributed evenly over all wells of several immunoSEQ 96-well plates, and each plate served as one replicate. For sorted subsets, each replicate PCR was loaded with roughly 200 ng genomic DNA, equivalent to 25,000 to 35,000 T cell genomes. Purified libraries were measured with a Qubit 3.0 fluorometer, size-checked on a Bioanalyzer 2100, and measured again with the KAPA Library Quantification kit. A separate single-read 150-cycle Illumina NextSeq 550 flow cell was used to sequence each immunoSEQ 96-well plate. Processing in the source paper ran as follows. The immunoSEQ output contained only junctional sequences without quality scores, so filtering could not match that applied to full-length reads. To assign V/J genes and CDR3, sequences were annotated against IMGT germline references using PyIR, a Python wrapper for IgBLAST v1.9. Reads were removed for weak V/J assignments (E-value above 1e-6), missing CDR3, stop codons, out-of-frame junctions, or ambiguous translated residues. V3J clonotypes were defined by identical inferred V gene, J gene, and CDR3 amino acid sequence. Percentage overlap between repertoires was computed as shared unique clonotypes divided by the size of the smaller repertoire. RTK rarefaction, the Chao1 estimator, and Recon v2.1 estimates of unobserved clonotypes were used to assess repertoire richness. Generation probabilities for all TCRbeta clonotypes obtained by the gDNA method from a handful of donors were computed using OLGA. The clones in this table, taken by TCRdb from immuneACCESS, are in-frame only. Not every clone is retained; where verified, under half of the shortfall comes from an unresolved V gene, and the cause of the rest is unknown. V, J and clone size are those of that table, while D and trimming were read from the DNA. The sample table contains hundreds of thousands of clones; only one count was recorded for about 98% of them. The ten largest make up 0.3% of the sample.

For this clone: The specificity of this receptor is unknown. The sample holds no much larger clone one base away, and base qualities are not on file.

CD8 naive samples were CD45RO-negative cells positively selected for CCR7, giving a CD45RA+CCR7+ population that excluded TemRA cells. The donors were healthy, HIV-negative adults with no recently reported acute infections or vaccinations. Only Caucasian adults living in Nashville, Tennessee, USA were represented among the donors. After blood collection by leukapheresis, PBMCs were isolated using Ficoll-Histopaque density gradient centrifugation and then cryopreserved in the vapor phase of liquid nitrogen. Analytical flow cytometry was used to check the purity and quantity of each magnetically sorted T cell population. Each sorted fraction had its genomic DNA isolated and then quantified by UV absorbance on a Nanodrop 2000c. V ends up 1 base short and J 0 bases short, with an unmatched junction base count of 3. The CDR3 runs 16 amino acids, cysteine and phenylalanine included. This entry keeps only the CDR3 DNA: 48 bases, framed from base 1. CDR1 LNHDA and CDR2 SQIVND are derived from the germline V gene (reference sequence).

Sequenced input: naive CD8+ T cells sorted from blood. The cell subset or site label for this specimen denotes: CD45RA+CCR7+. This receptor chain uses TRBV19 and TRBJ2-1; 7 middle bases align to TRBD1. This receptor was taken from a man aged 25-40 years in good health. The DNA sequence is given as TGTGCCAGTAGTATAGGGGGACAGAGCTCCTACAATGAGCAGTTCTTC. Translated, this is CASSIGGQSSYNEQFF.